The text below deals with one TCR beta chain. The data were taken from a study of blood T cell repertoires in COVID-19. The overall study: T cells, B-cell-depleted T cells, or PBMCs supplied cDNA or gDNA.

The protocol was immunoSEQ multiplex PCR, while the TCRdb copy is restricted to in-frame clones and leaves out a portion. The sample records hundreds of thousands of clones, roughly 85% being singletons. J lost 8 bases, V lost 2 bases, and 10 bases had no gene match. In germline, CDR1 is ENHRY, CDR2 SYGVKD. The CDR3 spans 16 residues. The V call is TRBV10-3, the J call TRBJ2-1; 9 bases are shared with TRBD2. What was sequenced was peripheral blood. The receptor comes from a man aged 45 to 65 with active or convalescent COVID-19. CDR3 loop: CAISETLAGRGDEQFF. The CDR3 coding sequence is TGTGCCATCAGTGAGACTCTAGCGGGACGAGGCGATGAGCAGTTCTTC.